This T cell receptor (beta chain) was documented in a study of blood T cells in healthy people across ages. The V end was cut by 5 bases, the J end by 9 bases, with 16 bases between. The CDR3 totals 13 residues. The germline V gene has CDR1 SGHTA and CDR2 FQGNSA. A sample-barcoded 5' primer and a J-beta primer mix were used in a second PCR of about 6 to 11 cycles. Every cDNA molecule bore a tag from a template-switch adaptor containing 12 random nucleotides. TCRdb analysed the 5' RACE reads with MiXCR anew, one entry per CDR3 protein. The sample contains hundreds of thousands of distinct CDR3 sequences, more than 35% of which appear only once. With respect to this clonotype: The antigen is unknown.

In terms of origin and age, donors were healthy Caucasian individuals from Russia aged roughly 6 to 95. The authors drew ten milliliters of peripheral blood from each donor. Whole-study findings and limits: Naive T cell percentage and TCR beta diversity correlated strongly.

The clonotype comes from a man older than 75 in good health. Sequencing was performed on blood. This rearrangement joins TRBV7-2 to TRBJ2-5; D is possibly TRBD2 (6 bases). CDR3: CASSPLGGRAQYF. In DNA, the CDR3 is TGTGCCAGCAGCCCCCTGGGGGGTAGGGCCCAGTACTTC.